The clone carrying this TCR beta chain was counted a single time. The data were obtained in a study of blood T cell repertoires in COVID-19. The V gene lost 5 bases and the J gene lost 1 base, with 12 bases spanning the gap. Germline V gene lookup returns CDR1 SGHDT and CDR2 YYEEEE. The CDR3 spans 14 residues. Some clones are missing from TCRdb's copy, which holds only in-frame ones; the method was immunoSEQ multiplex PCR. The table shows 130,000 to 150,000 clones, with around 83% occurring only once. This TCR came from a woman aged 50 to 60 who had been exposed to COVID-19. The chain employs TRBV5-6 and TRBJ2-5; maybe TRBD2 (5 bases). Specimen: PBMCs or T cells enriched from blood (not recorded which). The CDR3 here is CASSFGVGQETQYF. CDR3 coding DNA: TGTGCCAGCAGTTTCGGGGTTGGCCAAGAGACCCAGTACTTC.